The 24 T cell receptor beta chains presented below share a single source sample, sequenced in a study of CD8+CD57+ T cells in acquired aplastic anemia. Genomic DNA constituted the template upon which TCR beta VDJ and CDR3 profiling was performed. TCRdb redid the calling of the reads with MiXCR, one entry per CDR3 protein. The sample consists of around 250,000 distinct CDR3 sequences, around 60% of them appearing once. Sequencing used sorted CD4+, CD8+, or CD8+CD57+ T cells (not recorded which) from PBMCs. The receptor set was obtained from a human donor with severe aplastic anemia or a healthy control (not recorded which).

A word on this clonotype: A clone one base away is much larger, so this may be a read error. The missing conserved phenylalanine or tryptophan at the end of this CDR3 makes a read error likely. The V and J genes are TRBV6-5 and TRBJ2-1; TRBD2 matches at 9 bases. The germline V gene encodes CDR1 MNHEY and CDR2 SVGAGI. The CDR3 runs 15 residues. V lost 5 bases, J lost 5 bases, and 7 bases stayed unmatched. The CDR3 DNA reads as TGTGCCAGCAGTCTCCCGGCGGGGGGGGACAATGAGCAGTTCTGC. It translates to CASSLPAGGDNEQFC.

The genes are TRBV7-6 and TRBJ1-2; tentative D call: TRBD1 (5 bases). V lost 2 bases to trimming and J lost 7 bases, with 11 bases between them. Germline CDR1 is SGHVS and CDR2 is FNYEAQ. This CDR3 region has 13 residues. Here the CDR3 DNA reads TGTGCCAGCAGCTTACTGGCGGGACGTGGCTACACCTTC. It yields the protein CASSLLAGRGYTF.

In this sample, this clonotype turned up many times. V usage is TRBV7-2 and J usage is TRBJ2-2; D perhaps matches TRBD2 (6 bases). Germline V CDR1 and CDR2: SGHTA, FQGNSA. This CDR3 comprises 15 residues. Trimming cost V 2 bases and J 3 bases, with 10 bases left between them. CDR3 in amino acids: CASSLIGGDTGELFF. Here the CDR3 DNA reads TGTGCCAGCAGCTTAATAGGAGGGGACACCGGGGAGCTGTTTTTT. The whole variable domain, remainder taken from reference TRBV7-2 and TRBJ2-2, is GAGVSQSPSNKVTEKGKDVELRCDPISGHTALYWYRQSLGQGLEFLIYFQGNSAPDKSGLPSDRFSAERTGGSVSTLTIQRTQQEDSAVYLCASSLIGGDTGELFFGEGSRLTVL.

As DNA, the CDR3 is TGTGCCAGCAGTGAATCAGCCTATGGCTACACCTTC. Its translation is CASSESAYGYTF. The chain employs TRBV2 and TRBJ1-2; no clear D gene. Trimming removed 2 bases from V and 4 bases from J, with 5 bases in between. This CDR3 region has 12 residues. CDR1 and CDR2 from the germline V gene are SNHLY and FYNNEI.

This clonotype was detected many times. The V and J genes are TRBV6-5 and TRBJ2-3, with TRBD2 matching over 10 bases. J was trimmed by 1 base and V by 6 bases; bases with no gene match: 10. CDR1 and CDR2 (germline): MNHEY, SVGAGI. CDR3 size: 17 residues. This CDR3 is CASRPRASGGGTDTQYF. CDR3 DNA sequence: TGTGCCAGCAGACCGAGGGCTAGCGGGGGAGGCACAGATACGCAGTATTTT.

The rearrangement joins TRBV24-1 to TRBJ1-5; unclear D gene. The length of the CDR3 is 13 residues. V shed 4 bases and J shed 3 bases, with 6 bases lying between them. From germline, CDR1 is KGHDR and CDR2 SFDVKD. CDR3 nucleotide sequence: TGTGCCACCAGTGAACTTGACAATCAGCCCCAGCATTTT. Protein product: CATSELDNQPQHF.

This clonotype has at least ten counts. CDR3 sequence: CASSFTAQGEKLFF. CDR3 nucleotide sequence: TGTGCCAGCAGCTTCACGGCCCAAGGTGAAAAACTGTTTTTT. The chain carries TRBV7-9 and TRBJ1-4; the D is unclear. The CDR3 length is 14 residues. Germline lookup yields CDR1 SEHNR and CDR2 FQNEAQ (reference sequence). V lost 3 bases and J 7 bases, leaving 12 bases between the germline ends.

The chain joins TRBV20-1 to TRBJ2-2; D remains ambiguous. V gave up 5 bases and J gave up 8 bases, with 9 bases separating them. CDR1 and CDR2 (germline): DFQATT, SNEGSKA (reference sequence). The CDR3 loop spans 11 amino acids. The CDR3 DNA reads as TGCAGTGCTGGTAGTTTGGGGGAGCTGTTTTTT. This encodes CSAGSLGELFF.

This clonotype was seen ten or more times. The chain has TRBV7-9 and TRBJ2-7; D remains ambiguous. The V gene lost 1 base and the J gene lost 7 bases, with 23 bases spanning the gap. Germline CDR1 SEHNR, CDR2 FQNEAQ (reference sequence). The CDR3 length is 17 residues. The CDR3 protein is CASSLGILRDGFVEQYF. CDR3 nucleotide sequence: TGTGCCAGCAGCTTAGGTATCTTGAGAGATGGTTTCGTTGAGCAGTACTTC.

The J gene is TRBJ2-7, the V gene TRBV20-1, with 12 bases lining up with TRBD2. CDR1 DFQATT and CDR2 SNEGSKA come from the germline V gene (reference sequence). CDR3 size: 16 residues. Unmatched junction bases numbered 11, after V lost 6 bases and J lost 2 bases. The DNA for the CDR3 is TGCAGTGCCAGCTCACCTAGCGGGGGGGCTACCTACGAGCAGTACTTC. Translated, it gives CSASSPSGGATYEQYF.

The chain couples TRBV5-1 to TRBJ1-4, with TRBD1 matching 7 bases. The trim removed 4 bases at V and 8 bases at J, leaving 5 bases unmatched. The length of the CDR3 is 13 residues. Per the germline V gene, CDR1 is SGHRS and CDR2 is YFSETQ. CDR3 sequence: CASSKTGREKLFF. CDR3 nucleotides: TGCGCCAGCAGCAAGACAGGGAGGGAAAAACTGTTTTTT.

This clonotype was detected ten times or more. The CDR3 loop reads CASSPGTVNEQFF. The CDR3 DNA reads as TGTGCCAGCAGCCCCGGAACGGTCAATGAGCAGTTCTTC. This chain joins TRBV6-5 and TRBJ2-1; D not resolved. CDR3 length: 13 residues. V dropped 6 bases and J dropped 6 bases, with 12 bases sitting between them. Germline V gene lookup returns CDR1 MNHEY and CDR2 SVGAGI.

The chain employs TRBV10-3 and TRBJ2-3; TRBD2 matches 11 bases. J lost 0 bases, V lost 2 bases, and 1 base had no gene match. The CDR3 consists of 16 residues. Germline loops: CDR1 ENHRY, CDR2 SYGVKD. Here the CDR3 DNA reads TGTGCCATCAGTGAGGCTAGCGGGGGGAGCACAGATACGCAGTATTTT. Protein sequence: CAISEASGGSTDTQYF.

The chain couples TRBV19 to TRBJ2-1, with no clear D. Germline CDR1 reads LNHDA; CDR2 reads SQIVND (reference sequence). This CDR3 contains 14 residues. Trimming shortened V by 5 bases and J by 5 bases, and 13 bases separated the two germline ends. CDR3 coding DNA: TGTGCCAGTAGTGCTTTCGGGCCCCACAATGAGCAGTTCTTC. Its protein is CASSAFGPHNEQFF. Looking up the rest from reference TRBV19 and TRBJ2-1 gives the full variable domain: DGGITQSPKYLFRKEGQNVTLSCEQNLNHDAMYWYRQDPGQGLRLIYYSQIVNDFQKGDIAEGYSVSREKKESFPLTVTSAQKNPTAFYLCASSAFGPHNEQFFGPGTRLTVL.

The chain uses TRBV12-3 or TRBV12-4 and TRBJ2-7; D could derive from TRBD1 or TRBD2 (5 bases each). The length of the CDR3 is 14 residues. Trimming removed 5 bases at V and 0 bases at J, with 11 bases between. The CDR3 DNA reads TGTGCCAGCAGTCCGGGACGGCACTCCTACGAGCAGTACTTC. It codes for CASSPGRHSYEQYF.

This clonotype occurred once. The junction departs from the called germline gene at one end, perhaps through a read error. CDR3 in amino acids: CSARDPADGLPGYTF. As DNA, the CDR3 is TGTAGTGCTAGAGACCCGGCGGACGGACTTCCTGGCTACACCTTC. V usage is TRBV20-1 and J usage is TRBJ1-2; D gene unclear. The CDR3 consists of 15 residues. Germline CDR1 and CDR2: DFQATT and SNEGSKA (reference sequence).

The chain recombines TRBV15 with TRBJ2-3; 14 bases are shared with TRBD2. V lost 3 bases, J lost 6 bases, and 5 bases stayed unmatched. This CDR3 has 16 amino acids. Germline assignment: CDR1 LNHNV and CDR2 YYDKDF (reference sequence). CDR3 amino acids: CATSREGTSGGDTQYF. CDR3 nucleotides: TGTGCCACCAGCAGGGAGGGGACTAGCGGGGGCGATACGCAGTATTTT.

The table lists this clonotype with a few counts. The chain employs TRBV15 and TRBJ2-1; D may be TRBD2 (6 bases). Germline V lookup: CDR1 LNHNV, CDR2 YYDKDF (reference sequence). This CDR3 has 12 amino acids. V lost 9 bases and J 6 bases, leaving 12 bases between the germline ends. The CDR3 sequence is CATRERANEQFF. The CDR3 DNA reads TGTGCCACACGGGAGCGGGCCAATGAGCAGTTCTTC.

DNA of the CDR3: TGCAGTGCTAGGACCGGGGGAGGGCGGGACGAGCAGTACTTC. This sequence encodes CSARTGGGRDEQYF. This rearrangement joins TRBV20-1 to TRBJ2-7, with 7 bases aligning to TRBD2. The CDR3 extends over 14 amino acids. V trimming: 3 bases; J trimming: 5 bases; junction bases outside the gene matches: 10. Germline CDR1 reads DFQATT; CDR2 reads SNEGSKA (reference sequence).

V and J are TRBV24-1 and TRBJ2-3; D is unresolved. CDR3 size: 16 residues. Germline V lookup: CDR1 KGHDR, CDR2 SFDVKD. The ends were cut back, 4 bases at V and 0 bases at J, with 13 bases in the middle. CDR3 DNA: TGTGCCACCAGTGACGCAGGAGACTCTAGCACAGATACGCAGTATTTT. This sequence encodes CATSDAGDSSTDTQYF.

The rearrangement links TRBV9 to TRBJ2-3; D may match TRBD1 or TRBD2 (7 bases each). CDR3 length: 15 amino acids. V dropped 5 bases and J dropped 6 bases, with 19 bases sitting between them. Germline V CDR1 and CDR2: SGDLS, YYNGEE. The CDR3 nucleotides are TGTGCCAGCAGTTCGGGGAGGGGGCCCGCGGATACGCAGTATTTT. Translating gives CASSSGRGPADTQYF.

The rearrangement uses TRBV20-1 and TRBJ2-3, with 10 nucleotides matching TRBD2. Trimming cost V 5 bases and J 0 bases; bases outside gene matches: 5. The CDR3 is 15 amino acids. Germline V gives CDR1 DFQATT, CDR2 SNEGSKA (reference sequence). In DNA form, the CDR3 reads TGCAGTGCTGAGAGGACTAGCGGAAGCACAGATACGCAGTATTTT. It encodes CSAERTSGSTDTQYF.

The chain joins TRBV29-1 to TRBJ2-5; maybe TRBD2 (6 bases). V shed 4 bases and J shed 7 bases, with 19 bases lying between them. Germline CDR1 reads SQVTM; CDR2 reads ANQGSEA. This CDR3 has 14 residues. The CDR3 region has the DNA TGCAGCGTTGCCCGATTGGAGGGGCGAGGGACCCAGTACTTC. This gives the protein CSVARLEGRGTQYF.

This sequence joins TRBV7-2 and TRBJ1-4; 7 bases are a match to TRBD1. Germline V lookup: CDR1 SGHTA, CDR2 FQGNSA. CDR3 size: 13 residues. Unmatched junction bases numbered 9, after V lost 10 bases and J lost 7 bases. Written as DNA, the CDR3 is TGTGCCACACGCAAGGGGGCCGGTGAAAAACTGTTTTTT. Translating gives CATRKGAGEKLFF.